Described below is a single TCR beta chain sequence and its context. This CDR3 has 15 residues. Germline V gene data show CDR1 as MNHEY and CDR2 as SVGAGI. V shed 5 bases, J shed 1 base, and the junction held 7 bases outside the gene matches. This entry comes from a study of blood T cell repertoires in COVID-19. Overall study: T cells, B-cell-depleted T cells, or PBMCs supplied cDNA or gDNA.

The authors' processing: Reference gene primer amplification in the assay estimated nucleated cell counts. Sequencing was performed with immunoSEQ multiplex PCR; in TCRdb, only in-frame clones are kept and a portion is missing. V, J and clone size are those of that table, while D and trimming were read from the DNA. The sample includes 150,000 to 200,000 clones, about 92% seen only once; the top ten take around 17%. This chain links TRBV6-5 with TRBJ1-1; 7 bases are shared with TRBD1. The clonotype originates from a man in his 60s with active or convalescent COVID-19. Sequencing was performed on peripheral blood. The CDR3 DNA reads as TGTGCCAGCAGTCCACAGGGGTTGGGGAACACTGAAGCTTTCTTT. It codes for CASSPQGLGNTEAFF.